The 26 T cell receptor beta chains below were found in one sample sequenced in a study of naive and memory T cell subsets. The beta constant-region primer was an equimolar mix of two oligonucleotides covering TRBC1 and TRBC2. TCRdb re-called the UMI-ligation and nested PCR reads with MiXCR, one entry per CDR3 protein. The table shows around 160,000 distinct CDR3 sequences, with approximately 15% occurring only once. The sequenced sample consisted of naive CD4+ T cells from blood. All receptors come from a human donor in good health.

CDR3 bases: TGTGCCAGCAGCCCCTCGGTTGGGGGGAACACTGAAGCTTTCTTT. Protein sequence: CASSPSVGGNTEAFF. This chain links TRBV7-8 with TRBJ1-1; possibly TRBD1 for D (5 bases). The V end was cut by 5 bases, the J end by 1 base, with 14 bases between. The CDR3 consists of 15 residues. Germline V gene data show CDR1 as SGHVS and CDR2 as FQNEAQ.

This chain links TRBV7-2 with TRBJ2-7; 7 nucleotides match TRBD2. The CDR3 runs 13 residues. V lost 1 base, J lost 5 bases, and 2 bases stayed unmatched. Per germline, CDR1 SGHTA and CDR2 FQGNSA. As DNA, the CDR3 is TGTGCCAGCAGCTTAGTGACTAGCAACGAGCAGTACTTC. Protein: CASSLVTSNEQYF.

This clonotype has ten or more counts. Here the CDR3 reads CASSLRRIQETQYF. The CDR3 region has the DNA TGCGCCAGCAGCTTACGGCGGATTCAAGAGACCCAGTACTTC. This chain links TRBV5-1 with TRBJ2-5; no clear D gene. Germline V gives CDR1 SGHRS, CDR2 YFSETQ. Trimming took off 2 bases at V and 2 bases at J, with 10 bases between the two ends. This CDR3 spans 14 amino acids.

This clonotype was seen a handful of times. CDR3 nucleotides: TGTGCCAGCAGCTTAGACGGGAGAACGGGGAATGAGCAGTTCTTC. It specifies CASSLDGRTGNEQFF. The genes are TRBV7-9 and TRBJ2-1, with a possible D match to TRBD2 (6 bases). The V gene's germline CDR1 is SEHNR and CDR2 FQNEAQ (reference sequence). The V and J ends lost 1 base and 7 bases respectively, with 14 bases between them. The CDR3 has 15 residues.

This clonotype was seen a handful of times. V gene TRBV20-1 combines with J gene TRBJ2-2; no definite D call. The CDR3 length is 14 residues. Germline CDR1 DFQATT, CDR2 SNEGSKA (reference sequence). V was shortened by 1 base and J by 1 base, with 7 bases between the two germline ends. CDR3 nucleotides: TGCAGTGCTAGAGTAGGCCAGAACACCGGGGAGCTGTTTTTT. Its protein product is CSARVGQNTGELFF.

A few counts support this clonotype. The V gene is TRBV7-9, the J gene TRBJ2-1, with 7 nucleotides matching TRBD2. This CDR3 spans 16 amino acids. The V gene end was trimmed by 1 base and the J gene end by 5 bases; junction bases not matched to a gene: 8. Per germline, CDR1 SEHNR and CDR2 FQNEAQ (reference sequence). For the CDR3, the DNA is TGTGCCAGCAGCTTAGTTGGTCTAGCGGCAGACAATGAGCAGTTCTTC. Its translation: CASSLVGLAADNEQFF.

The J gene is TRBJ2-3, the V gene TRBV18, with 7 positions matching TRBD1. The germline CDR1 and CDR2 sequences are KGHSH and LQKENI. V was pared by 4 bases and J by 4 bases, with 11 bases of the junction left unmatched. The CDR3 contains 16 residues. This CDR3 reads CASSRDSGTVPDTQYF. The DNA for the CDR3 is TGTGCCAGCTCACGAGATTCCGGGACAGTCCCAGATACGCAGTATTTT.

The table lists this clonotype with a few counts. The chain is built from TRBV7-3 and TRBJ1-2, with 11 bases lining up with TRBD1. CDR1 is SGHTA, CDR2 FQGTGA, per germline. J was trimmed by 4 bases and V by 8 bases; bases with no gene match: 0. CDR3 length equals 12 residues. The CDR3, as DNA: TGTGCCAGCGGGACAGGGGGCTATGGCTACACCTTC. Its protein product is CASGTGGYGYTF.

The V and J genes are TRBV7-2 and TRBJ2-7, with a tentative D call TRBD2 (6 bases). Germline values: CDR1 SGHTA, CDR2 FQGNSA. The ends were cut back, 8 bases at V and 2 bases at J, with 22 bases in the middle. The CDR3 is 16 residues long. CDR3 in amino acids: CASHRGPGDLPYEQYF. The CDR3 DNA reads as TGTGCCAGCCATAGAGGACCGGGAGATTTACCCTACGAGCAGTACTTC. Full variable domain (missing parts from reference TRBV7-2 and TRBJ2-7): GAGVSQSPSNKVTEKGKDVELRCDPISGHTALYWYRQSLGQGLEFLIYFQGNSAPDKSGLPSDRFSAERTGGSVSTLTIQRTQQEDSAVYLCASHRGPGDLPYEQYFGPGTRLTVT.

This clonotype was detected ten times or more. The chain has TRBV20-1 and TRBJ2-7, with TRBD1 as a possible D gene (6 bases). Germline V gene sequence: CDR1 DFQATT, CDR2 SNEGSKA (reference sequence). This CDR3 has 13 amino acids. V lost 7 bases to trimming and J lost 2 bases, with 15 bases between them. This CDR3 is CSVGTQKTYEQYF. CDR3 coding DNA: TGCAGTGTCGGGACACAGAAGACCTACGAGCAGTACTTC.

This sequence joins TRBV7-2 and TRBJ2-1; 7 bases fit TRBD1. CDR3 size: 15 residues. Trimming cost V 5 bases and J 0 bases; bases outside gene matches: 4. Germline loops: CDR1 SGHTA, CDR2 FQGNSA. CDR3 DNA sequence: TGTGCCAGCAGCGCCGGGACAGACTCCTACAATGAGCAGTTCTTC. It yields the protein CASSAGTDSYNEQFF.

This clonotype was picked up many times. The rearrangement joins TRBV23-1 to TRBJ1-2; possibly TRBD1 for D (5 bases). TRBV23-1 is treated as an ORF (open reading frame) with a function not yet certain. CDR3 length: 17 residues. Trimming shortened V by 3 bases and J by 4 bases, and 21 bases separated the two germline ends. This CDR3 reads CASSHSRCYAGRYGYTF. The CDR3, as DNA: TGCGCCAGCAGTCATTCGCGGTGCTACGCAGGGCGCTATGGCTACACCTTC.

The table lists this clonotype with a few counts. This chain uses TRBV4-2 with TRBJ2-2; 7 positions match TRBD2. The ends lost 1 base at V and 6 bases at J; junction bases unmatched: 8. CDR1 is LGHNA, CDR2 YNFKEQ, per germline. The CDR3 spans 16 residues. CDR3 DNA sequence: TGTGCCAGCAGCCAAGTTTCAGTAGGGAGGGCCGGGGAGCTGTTTTTT. It yields the protein CASSQVSVGRAGELFF.

The chain carries TRBV11-2 and TRBJ2-1, with 7 bases that match TRBD2. Germline lookup yields CDR1 SGHAT and CDR2 FQNNGV. The CDR3 consists of 15 residues. Trimming at V came to 1 base and at J to 5 bases, leaving 5 bases not matched to a gene. CDR3 sequence: CASSLGGTTHNEQFF. In nucleotides, the CDR3 is TGTGCCAGCAGCTTAGGTGGGACTACCCACAATGAGCAGTTCTTC.

There are many counts of this clonotype. The V and J genes are TRBV5-1 and TRBJ1-1, with D tentatively TRBD1 (6 bases). The CDR3 has 15 residues. Germline V gene sequence: CDR1 SGHRS, CDR2 YFSETQ. Trimming removed 4 bases from V and 3 bases from J, with 16 bases in between. The CDR3 DNA is TGCGCCAGCAGCAGGGGGTGGACAGACCACACTGAAGCTTTCTTT. This gives the protein CASSRGWTDHTEAFF.

This clonotype was detected a few times. The chain recombines TRBV29-1 with TRBJ2-7; weak D call: TRBD2 (5 bases). The CDR3 extends over 13 amino acids. CDR1 is SQVTM, CDR2 ANQGSEA, per germline. The V end lost 4 bases, the J end lost 1 base, and 11 bases lay between the germline ends. The CDR3 reads CSVVGSGSYEQYF. Written as DNA, the CDR3 is TGCAGCGTTGTGGGGTCGGGATCCTACGAGCAGTACTTC.

CDR3 DNA sequence: TGTGCCAGCAGCTTAGGGGACAGGGTCCCCTACGAGCAGTACTTC. Its translation is CASSLGDRVPYEQYF. The chain employs TRBV5-6 and TRBJ2-7; 9 bases agree with TRBD1. V lost 2 bases, J lost 2 bases, and 5 bases stayed unmatched. CDR1 is SGHDT and CDR2 is YYEEEE in the germline V gene. The CDR3 sequence is 15 residues long. The full variable domain, its missing parts supplied by reference TRBV5-6 and TRBJ2-7, is DAGVTQSPTHLIKTRGQQVTLRCSPKSGHDTVSWYQQALGQGPQFIFQYYEEEERQRGNFPDRFSGHQFPNYSSELNVNALLLGDSALYLCASSLGDRVPYEQYFGPGTRLTVT.

This clonotype has more than one count but fewer than ten. V usage is TRBV29-1 and J usage is TRBJ1-4, with D tentatively TRBD1 (5 bases). The CDR3 runs to 12 residues. Germline V gene data show CDR1 as SQVTM and CDR2 as ANQGSEA. The germline V and J ends were trimmed by 6 bases and 8 bases, with 13 bases remaining between them. This chain's CDR3 is CSVGRTSEKLFF. The CDR3 nucleotides read TGCAGCGTGGGGAGGACATCCGAAAAACTGTTTTTT. The whole variable domain, filled in from reference TRBV29-1 and TRBJ1-4, reads SAVISQKPSRDICQRGTSLTIQCQVDSQVTMMFWYRQQPGQSLTLIATANQGSEATYESGFVIDKFPISRPNLTFSTLTVSNMSPEDSSIYLCSVGRTSEKLFFGSGTQLSVL.

The chain is built from TRBV14 and TRBJ2-3; D possibly corresponds to TRBD1 (6 bases). The V end lost 0 bases, the J end lost 5 bases, and 21 bases lay between the germline ends. The germline gives CDR1 SGHDN, CDR2 FVKESK. This CDR3 has 18 amino acids. The CDR3 region is CASSQDPPDRYGEDTQYF. Here the CDR3 DNA reads TGTGCCAGCAGCCAAGACCCCCCCGACAGGTATGGGGAAGATACGCAGTATTTT.

This clonotype has a handful of counts. The chain has TRBV28 and TRBJ1-2, with D possibly TRBD1 on 5 matching bases. The V and J ends lost 5 bases and 0 bases respectively, with 10 bases between them. Germline CDR1 reads MDHEN; CDR2 reads SYDVKM. The CDR3 is 14 amino acids. The DNA for the CDR3 is TGTGCCAGCAGTCAAGTGACAGCTAACTATGGCTACACCTTC. This gives the protein CASSQVTANYGYTF.

This clonotype occurred many times. The gene calls are TRBV3-1 and TRBJ2-3; 7 nucleotides match TRBD2. V trimming: 4 bases; J trimming: 4 bases; junction bases outside the gene matches: 11. Looked up from germline, CDR1 is LGHDT and CDR2 is YNNKEL (reference sequence). The CDR3 is 16 residues long. In DNA, the CDR3 is TGTGCCAGCAGCCGTACTCTCGGCGGGAGCTCAGATACGCAGTATTTT. This sequence encodes CASSRTLGGSSDTQYF.

This chain uses TRBV29-1 with TRBJ2-1, with TRBD2 matching 7 bases. The CDR3 contains 17 residues. The germline CDR1 and CDR2 sequences are SQVTM and ANQGSEA. V trimming: 6 bases; J trimming: 0 bases; junction bases outside the gene matches: 14. The CDR3 is CSVAGGRRESSYNEQFF. CDR3 bases: TGCAGCGTCGCCGGTGGTCGGCGGGAGAGCTCCTACAATGAGCAGTTCTTC.

This clonotype was counted many times. The chain employs TRBV4-3 and TRBJ2-1; TRBD2 matches 10 bases. The CDR3 totals 17 residues. Germline V gene data show CDR1 as LGHNA and CDR2 as YSLEER. Trimming cost V 1 base and J 3 bases; bases outside gene matches: 6. This CDR3 is CASSQGPASGSYNEQFF. As DNA, the CDR3 is TGCGCCAGCAGCCAAGGCCCCGCTAGCGGGAGCTACAATGAGCAGTTCTTC.

The J gene is TRBJ2-7, the V gene TRBV20-1; the D call may be TRBD1 or TRBD2 (5 bases each). The CDR3 runs 12 residues. The V gene lost 3 bases and the J gene lost 1 base, with 7 bases spanning the gap. CDR1 is DFQATT, CDR2 SNEGSKA, per germline (reference sequence). The CDR3 loop reads CSARWGSYEQYF. CDR3 DNA sequence: TGCAGTGCTAGGTGGGGGTCCTACGAGCAGTACTTC.

Many counts were recorded for this clonotype. This chain joins TRBV4-1 and TRBJ2-6; D not resolved. Trimming removed 0 bases at V and 9 bases at J, with 3 bases between. The germline V gene encodes CDR1 MGHRA and CDR2 YSYEKL. The CDR3 contains 12 residues. The CDR3 loop is CASSQEGNVLTF. CDR3 coding DNA: TGCGCCAGCAGCCAAGAGGGCAACGTCCTGACTTTC.

In this sample, this clonotype turned up a few times. This chain links TRBV18 with TRBJ1-5; 8 bases map to TRBD1. After removal of 6 bases from V and 4 bases from J, the junction contained 5 bases not matched to a gene. Germline lookup yields CDR1 KGHSH and CDR2 LQKENI. This CDR3 region has 14 residues. CDR3 DNA sequence: TGTGCCAGCTCGCTTGACAGGGGAAATCAGCCCCAGCATTTT. Translating it yields CASSLDRGNQPQHF.